The TCR beta chain under discussion was sequenced for a study of PD-1 blockade in classical Hodgkin lymphoma. Findings of the study overall: Complete responders' diversity at baseline resembled that of newly diagnosed patients.

The CDR3 is 13 amino acids. Trimming removed 5 bases at V and 4 bases at J, with 10 bases between. CDR1 and CDR2 (germline): SGHAT, FQNNGV. The count of this clone is one. What it binds is not known. Assay used: immunoSEQ multiplex PCR; TCRdb lists only in-frame clones, some missing. This sample carries 75,000 to 100,000 clones, over 80% of them seen once, and the ten largest clones take 9.5% to 15%. Following autologous stem cell transplantation, relapse occurred in every patient, and exposure to brentuximab vedotin varied. The TCR comes from a human donor with classical Hodgkin lymphoma. Here the sequenced sample was peripheral blood mononuclear cells (PBMCs), taken at baseline. V gene TRBV11-2 combines with J gene TRBJ2-3; D is uncertain. The CDR3 loop reads CASSRVAADTQYF. DNA for the CDR3: TGTGCCAGCAGCCGAGTGGCGGCAGATACGCAGTATTTT. Full variable domain (remainder filled in from reference TRBV11-2 and TRBJ2-3): EAGVAQSPRYKIIEKRQSVAFWCNPISGHATLYWYQQILGQGPKLLIQFQNNGVVDDSQLPKDRFSAERLKGVDSTLKIQPAKLEDSAVYLCASSRVAADTQYFGPGTRLTVL.